What follows are 29 T cell receptor beta chains derived from one specimen sequenced in a study of blood T cell repertoires in COVID-19. Sequencing used immunoSEQ multiplex PCR; TCRdb keeps in-frame clones, though not all of them. The repertoire holds about 230,000 clones, with approximately 90% as singletons. Input material: peripheral blood. These receptors all stem from a man aged 45-60 years with COVID-19, enrolled during active disease.

The table lists this clone with many counts. V gene TRBV6-1 combines with J gene TRBJ2-3; 7 positions match TRBD2. The CDR3 length is 16 residues. V lost 4 bases to trimming and J lost 1 base; unmatched junction nucleotides: 8. CDR1 is MNHNS, CDR2 SASEGT, per germline. The CDR3 nucleotides read TGTGCCAGCAGTGTCTCTAGCGGAAGCCGCACAGATACGCAGTATTTT. Its translation is CASSVSSGSRTDTQYF.

The chain links TRBV6-6 to TRBJ1-2; possible D gene TRBD1, 6 bases. CDR1 is MNHNY and CDR2 is SVGAGI in the germline V gene (reference sequence). The CDR3 covers 16 residues. V was trimmed by 5 bases and J by 1 base, leaving 17 bases between them. CDR3 amino acids: CASSNGGRGGNYGYTF. In DNA, the CDR3 is TGTGCCAGCAGTAATGGCGGACGAGGGGGTAACTATGGCTACACCTTC.

J is TRBJ2-3 and V is TRBV24-1; maybe TRBD2 (5 bases). Germline-derived CDR1 and CDR2 are KGHDR and SFDVKD. The CDR3 has 16 amino acids. Trimming stripped 6 bases from V and 0 bases from J, with 15 bases between. CDR3 in DNA: TGTGCCACCAGTCGTGGTGGCGGGCCTAGCACAGATACGCAGTATTTT. This translates into CATSRGGGPSTDTQYF.

The chain combines TRBV10-3 with TRBJ1-1; 7 bases line up with TRBD1. The CDR3 is 14 amino acids. Germline trimming cut 7 bases from V and 1 base from J; bases unmatched to any gene: 6. Germline V lookup: CDR1 ENHRY, CDR2 SYGVKD. The CDR3 DNA follows: TGTGCCATCACCCCGGGACAGACGAACACTGAAGCTTTCTTT. Translation: CAITPGQTNTEAFF.

The chain is built from TRBV11-3 and TRBJ1-1; the D is unclear. The CDR3 has 12 residues. The V gene lost 4 bases and the J gene lost 6 bases, with 9 bases spanning the gap. Germline values: CDR1 SGHNT, CDR2 YENEEA. Written as DNA, the CDR3 is TGTGCCAGCAGCTCAGGCTGGCCTGAAGCTTTCTTT. Its translation: CASSSGWPEAFF.

The chain joins TRBV13 to TRBJ1-6, with unresolved D. CDR1 and CDR2 (germline): PRHDT, FYEKMQ (reference sequence). The CDR3 consists of 16 residues. V was pared by 3 bases and J by 0 bases, with 9 bases between. The CDR3 loop is CASSLAANSYNSPLHF. The CDR3 DNA sequence: TGTGCCAGCAGCTTGGCGGCTAACTCCTATAATTCACCCCTCCACTTT.

The chain has TRBV30 and TRBJ2-3, with D perhaps TRBD2 (5 bases). V was clipped by 0 bases and J by 9 bases, with 10 bases between them. Germline loops: CDR1 GTSNPN, CDR2 SVGIG (reference sequence). CDR3 length equals 12 residues. CDR3 sequence reads: CAWSVGPGTQYF. The CDR3 DNA is TGTGCCTGGAGTGTCGGTCCGGGGACGCAGTATTTT. Full variable domain (remainder filled in from reference TRBV30 and TRBJ2-3): SQTIHQWPATLVQPVGSPLSLECTVEGTSNPNLYWYRQAAGRGLQLLFYSVGIGQISSEVPQNLSASRPQDRQFILSSKKLLLSDSGFYLCAWSVGPGTQYFGPGTRLTVL.

There are a few counts of this clone. This chain uses TRBV7-3 with TRBJ1-4, with a possible D match to TRBD1 (6 bases). The length of the CDR3 is 18 residues. Trimming left V 5 bases short and J 8 bases short, with 27 bases between. Germline V gene lookup returns CDR1 SGHTA and CDR2 FQGTGA. The CDR3 here is CASSRAHEDRSEYEKLFF. The CDR3 DNA follows: TGTGCCAGCAGCCGAGCTCATGAGGACAGATCGGAATACGAAAAACTGTTTTTT. Full variable domain (outside the CDR3, taken from reference TRBV7-3 and TRBJ1-4): GAGVSQTPSNKVTEKGKYVELRCDPISGHTALYWYRQSLGQGPEFLIYFQGTGAADDSGLPNDRFFAVRPEGSVSTLKIQRTERGDSAVYLCASSRAHEDRSEYEKLFFGSGTQLSVL.

This chain connects TRBV6-5 to TRBJ2-1; 8 nucleotides line up with TRBD2. This CDR3 has 13 residues. The trim removed 5 bases at V and 9 bases at J, leaving 6 bases unmatched. The germline CDR1 and CDR2 sequences are MNHEY and SVGAGI. The CDR3 sequence is CASSQGLVLEQFF. The CDR3, as DNA: TGTGCCAGCAGTCAGGGACTAGTTCTTGAGCAGTTCTTC.

This clone has a single count. This sequence joins TRBV4-1 and TRBJ1-2; 11 bases are a match to TRBD1. The CDR3 is made up of 17 amino acids. Germline CDR1 reads MGHRA; CDR2 reads YSYEKL. V lost 0 bases to trimming and J lost 6 bases; unmatched junction nucleotides: 9. The CDR3 loop is CASSQDKDRGRMDGYTF. The CDR3 coding sequence is TGCGCCAGCAGCCAAGATAAGGACAGGGGGCGCATGGATGGCTACACCTTC.

This clone occurred once. The chain carries TRBV30 and TRBJ2-7; TRBD1 is a possible D gene (5 bases). Germline CDR1 and CDR2: GTSNPN and SVGIG (reference sequence). The CDR3 consists of 13 residues. Trimming shortened V by 2 bases and J by 2 bases, and 10 bases separated the two germline ends. CDR3 sequence: CAWSKGQTYEQYF. In DNA, the CDR3 is TGTGCCTGGAGTAAAGGACAAACCTACGAGCAGTACTTC.

The chain links TRBV11-2 to TRBJ2-3, with TRBD2 matching over 9 bases. Germline V gene sequence: CDR1 SGHAT, CDR2 FQNNGV. The CDR3 consists of 15 residues. The V gene end was trimmed by 3 bases and the J gene end by 5 bases; junction bases not matched to a gene: 6. CDR3 region: CASSFRGGGGDTQYF. CDR3 nucleotide sequence: TGTGCCAGCAGCTTTAGGGGCGGGGGGGGAGATACGCAGTATTTT.

The rearrangement joins TRBV11-2 to TRBJ2-7, with D possibly TRBD1 on 6 matching bases. This CDR3 has 16 amino acids. Germline V CDR1 and CDR2: SGHAT, FQNNGV. The ends were cut back, 3 bases at V and 3 bases at J, with 18 bases in the middle. This CDR3 reads CASSFGGAGEIYEQYF. The DNA of the CDR3 is TGTGCCAGCAGCTTTGGGGGCGCAGGGGAAATCTACGAGCAGTACTTC.

This chain connects TRBV10-3 to TRBJ2-1, with TRBD1 matching over 10 bases. CDR1 is ENHRY, CDR2 SYGVKD, per germline. The CDR3 consists of 15 residues. V lost 2 bases, J lost 3 bases, and 1 base stayed unmatched. Here the CDR3 reads CAISEGQGDYNEQFF. Here the CDR3 DNA reads TGTGCCATCAGTGAGGGACAGGGGGACTACAATGAGCAGTTCTTC.

This clone was observed a single time. One junction end disagrees with the germline gene, perhaps due to a read error. The chain is built from TRBV12-3 or TRBV12-4 and TRBJ2-2, with D tentatively TRBD2 (5 bases). This CDR3 has 12 residues. The CDR3 reads CASSLVPGKLFF. The CDR3 region has the DNA TGTGCCAGCAGTTTGGTCCCCGGGAAGCTGTTTTTT.

The V call is TRBV3-1 (or the pseudogene TRBV3-2), the J call TRBJ1-3; D may be TRBD1 (5 bases). Germline CDR1 reads LGHDT; CDR2 reads YNNKEL (reference sequence). V gave up 0 bases and J gave up 5 bases, with 8 bases separating them. The CDR3 has 14 residues. Here the CDR3 DNA reads TGTGCCAGCAGCCAAGATCCAGGGAGAAACACCATATATTTT. This codes for CASSQDPGRNTIYF.

This chain joins TRBV5-1 and TRBJ1-1; maybe TRBD1 (5 bases). The CDR3 contains 15 residues. Trimming shortened V by 0 bases and J by 10 bases, and 19 bases separated the two germline ends. CDR1 and CDR2 from the germline V gene are SGHRS and YFSETQ. CDR3: CASSLALGQGMAAFF. Written as DNA, the CDR3 is TGCGCCAGCAGCTTGGCATTGGGGCAAGGGATGGCAGCTTTCTTT.

The chain carries TRBV10-3 and TRBJ2-7, with D possibly TRBD2 on 5 matching bases. V was cut by 4 bases and J by 4 bases, with 20 bases left in between. Germline V CDR1 and CDR2: ENHRY, SYGVKD. The CDR3 is 16 amino acids. The CDR3 bases are TGTGCCATCAGTGGAAGCGGAAGGACCCGGGCGTACGAGCAGTACTTC. This translates into CAISGSGRTRAYEQYF.

The chain employs TRBV6-1 and TRBJ2-1; 7 nucleotides match TRBD2. V gave up 1 base and J gave up 3 bases; unmatched junction bases: 3. The CDR3 contains 15 residues. Germline CDR1 reads MNHNS; CDR2 reads SASEGT. The CDR3 loop is CASSEVERGYNEQFF. In DNA, the CDR3 is TGTGCCAGCAGTGAAGTCGAGCGGGGCTACAATGAGCAGTTCTTC.

The chain employs TRBV5-4 and TRBJ1-1, with 10 bases aligning to TRBD1. Germline V gene data show CDR1 as SGHNT and CDR2 as YYREEE (reference sequence). Trimming took 0 bases from V and 10 from J; bases not matched to a gene: 12. This CDR3 contains 16 residues. The CDR3 DNA is TGTGCCAGCAGCTTGGTCGCGACAGGGGGCGAGGCGGGAGCTTTCTTT. The encoded protein is CASSLVATGGEAGAFF.

The V call is TRBV25-1, the J call TRBJ2-1; maybe TRBD2 (6 bases). In germline, CDR1 is MGHDK, CDR2 SYGVNS. The CDR3 covers 14 residues. Trimming took off 10 bases at V and 8 bases at J, with 21 bases between the two ends. CDR3 DNA sequence: TGTGCCACTCACCGGGACTCGGGGCCGGATGAGCAGTTCTTC. It specifies CATHRDSGPDEQFF.

The rearrangement uses TRBV6-2 or TRBV6-3 and TRBJ1-1, with 7 positions matching TRBD1. The V and J ends lost 2 bases and 4 bases, in that order; junction bases with no gene match: 1. This CDR3 is 13 amino acids long. CDR1 is MNHEY and CDR2 is SVGEGT in the germline V gene. The CDR3 bases are TGTGCCAGCAGTTACCCAGGGGGCACTGAAGCTTTCTTT. This translates into CASSYPGGTEAFF.

This rearrangement joins TRBV19 to TRBJ2-7; TRBD1 matches 9 bases. The length of the CDR3 is 15 residues. Per the germline V gene, CDR1 is LNHDA and CDR2 is SQIVND (reference sequence). The junction had 8 bases not matched to a gene; V was cut back by 5 bases and J by 3 bases. CDR3 sequence (DNA): TGTGCCAGTAGTCTACAGGGACAGGGATACTACGAGCAGTACTTC. This sequence encodes CASSLQGQGYYEQYF.

This clone was detected only once. This chain uses TRBV24-1 with TRBJ2-3; the D gene is possibly TRBD2 (6 bases). Germline-derived CDR1 and CDR2 are KGHDR and SFDVKD. V lost 5 bases, J lost 0 bases, and 11 bases lay in between. The CDR3 spans 15 residues. CDR3 DNA sequence: TGTGCCACCAGTGGGGGGGACCCAAGCACAGATACGCAGTATTTT. Its protein is CATSGGDPSTDTQYF.

DNA for the CDR3: TGTGCCAGCTCACCTAACCGGGACACCCAGGGGTATGGCTACACCTTC. This sequence encodes CASSPNRDTQGYGYTF. The chain has TRBV18 and TRBJ1-2; tentative D call: TRBD1 (6 bases). V shed 3 bases and J shed 5 bases, with 19 bases lying between them. Looked up from germline, CDR1 is KGHSH and CDR2 is LQKENI. The CDR3 totals 16 residues.

This chain uses TRBV16 with TRBJ2-2; D gene ambiguous. CDR3 length: 13 residues. Germline assignment: CDR1 KGHSY and CDR2 FQNENV. Trimming cost V 4 bases and J 6 bases, with 9 bases left between them. The CDR3 bases are TGTGCCAGCAGCCCAGATAAACCCGGGGAGCTGTTTTTT. It specifies CASSPDKPGELFF.

To note about this clone: This specimen includes other DNA sequences encoding the same CDR3. The chain uses TRBV10-3 and TRBJ2-1, with D perhaps matching TRBD1 (5 bases). Per germline, CDR1 ENHRY and CDR2 SYGVKD. The CDR3 sequence is 12 residues long. V was shortened by 3 bases and J by 8 bases, with 8 bases between the two germline ends. The DNA for the CDR3 is TGTGCCATCAGTGACAGGGTGGATGAGCAGTTCTTC. Its translation: CAISDRVDEQFF.

The rearrangement joins TRBV30 to TRBJ1-1; 8 nucleotides match TRBD1. The germline V gene encodes CDR1 GTSNPN and CDR2 SVGIG (reference sequence). V gave up 4 bases and J gave up 2 bases; unmatched junction bases: 6. This CDR3 is 14 amino acids long. CDR3 bases: TGTGCCTGGACCAGGGGGCAGTCTAACACTGAAGCTTTCTTT. Protein product: CAWTRGQSNTEAFF.

V and J are TRBV6-2 or TRBV6-3 and TRBJ1-5, with 7 bases identical to TRBD1. Germline lookup yields CDR1 MNHEY and CDR2 SVGEGT. The CDR3 is made up of 18 amino acids. V lost 0 bases to trimming and J lost 2 bases; unmatched junction nucleotides: 10. CDR3 bases: TGTGCCAGCAGTTACTCCGTCAGGGGGATAGGTGGCAATCAGCCCCAGCATTTT. It codes for CASSYSVRGIGGNQPQHF.